This TCR beta chain derives from a study of cytomegalovirus exposure and HLA in healthy donors. A remark on this clone: The target antigen is unknown.

Findings and limits, study-wide: Data from an earlier analysis indicated that most TCR beta V segments were productive either about 90% or about 30% of the time. Rare TCR sequences predominated, though certain public TCRs were found in many donors.

The PCR contained 60 Vbeta and 13 Jbeta primers. Sequenced by immunoSEQ multiplex PCR; TCRdb stores in-frame clones only, minus some. The sample gives just under 80,000 clones, 78% of which show up once; approximately 4.4% is in the top ten. The source of this sequence is a man aged 35 to 55 in good health and CMV-seronegative. What was sequenced was PBMCs.

CDR3: CASSPPGVGYEQYF. The CDR3 coding sequence is TGTGCCAGCTCACCACCCGGGGTAGGGTACGAGCAGTACTTC. The chain joins TRBV18 to TRBJ2-5, with D possibly being TRBD2 (5 bases). The end of the DNA fits TRBJ2-7 better, so the J call may be wrong. The CDR3 consists of 14 residues. Germline V gene lookup returns CDR1 KGHSH and CDR2 LQKENI.